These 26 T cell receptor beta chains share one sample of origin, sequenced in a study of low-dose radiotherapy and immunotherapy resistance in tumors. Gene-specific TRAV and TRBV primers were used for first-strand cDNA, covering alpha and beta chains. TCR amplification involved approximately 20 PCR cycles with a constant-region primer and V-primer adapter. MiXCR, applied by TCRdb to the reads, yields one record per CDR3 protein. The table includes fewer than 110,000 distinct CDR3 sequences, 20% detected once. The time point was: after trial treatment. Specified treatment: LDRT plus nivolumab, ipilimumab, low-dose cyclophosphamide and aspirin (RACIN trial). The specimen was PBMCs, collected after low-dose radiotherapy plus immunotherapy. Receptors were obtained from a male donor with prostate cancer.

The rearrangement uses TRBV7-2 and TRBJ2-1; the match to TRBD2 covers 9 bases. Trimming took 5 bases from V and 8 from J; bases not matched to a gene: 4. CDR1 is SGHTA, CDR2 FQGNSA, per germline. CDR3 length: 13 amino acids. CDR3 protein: CASSPRTSDEQFF. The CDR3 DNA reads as TGTGCCAGCAGCCCCCGGACTAGCGATGAGCAGTTCTTC.

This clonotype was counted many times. The CDR3 DNA sequence: TGTGCCAGCAGCCTCAACACTCACAATGAGCAGTTCTTC. This sequence encodes CASSLNTHNEQFF. V and J are TRBV11-2 and TRBJ2-1; D is ambiguous. The CDR3 has 13 amino acids. From germline, CDR1 is SGHAT and CDR2 FQNNGV. V was cut by 5 bases and J by 5 bases, with 10 bases left in between.

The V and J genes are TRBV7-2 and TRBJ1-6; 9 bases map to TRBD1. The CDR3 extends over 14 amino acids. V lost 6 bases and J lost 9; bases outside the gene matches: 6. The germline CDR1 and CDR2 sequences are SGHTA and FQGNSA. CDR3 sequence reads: CASRVQGAGSPLHF. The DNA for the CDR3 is TGTGCCAGCAGAGTACAGGGGGCAGGTTCACCCCTCCACTTT.

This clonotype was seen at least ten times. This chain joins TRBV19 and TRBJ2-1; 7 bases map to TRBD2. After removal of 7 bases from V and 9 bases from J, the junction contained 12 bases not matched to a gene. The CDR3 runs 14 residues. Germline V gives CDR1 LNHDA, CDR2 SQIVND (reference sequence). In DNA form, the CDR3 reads TGTGCCAGTACCATTGGCGGGCCGGGGGGTGAGCAGTTCTTC. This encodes CASTIGGPGGEQFF.

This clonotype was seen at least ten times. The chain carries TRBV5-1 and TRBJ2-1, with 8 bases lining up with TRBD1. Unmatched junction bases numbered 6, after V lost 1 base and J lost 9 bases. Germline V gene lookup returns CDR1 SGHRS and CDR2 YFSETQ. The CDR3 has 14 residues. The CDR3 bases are TGCGCCAGCAGCTTGCACAGGGGGTCGGTTGAGCAGTTCTTC. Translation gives CASSLHRGSVEQFF.

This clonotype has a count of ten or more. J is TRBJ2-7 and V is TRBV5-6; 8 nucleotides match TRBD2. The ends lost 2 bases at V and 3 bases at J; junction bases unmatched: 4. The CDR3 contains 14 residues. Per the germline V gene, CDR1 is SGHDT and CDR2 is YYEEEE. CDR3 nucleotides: TGTGCCAGCAGCTTCCGGGGGGGGCTCTACGAGCAGTACTTC. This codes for CASSFRGGLYEQYF.

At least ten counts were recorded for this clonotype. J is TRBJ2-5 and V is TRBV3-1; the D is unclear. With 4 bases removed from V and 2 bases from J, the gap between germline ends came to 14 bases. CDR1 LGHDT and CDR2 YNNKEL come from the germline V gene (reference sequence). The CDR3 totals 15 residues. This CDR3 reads CASSLSQVGQETQYF. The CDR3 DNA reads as TGTGCCAGCAGCCTCAGCCAGGTGGGTCAAGAGACCCAGTACTTC.

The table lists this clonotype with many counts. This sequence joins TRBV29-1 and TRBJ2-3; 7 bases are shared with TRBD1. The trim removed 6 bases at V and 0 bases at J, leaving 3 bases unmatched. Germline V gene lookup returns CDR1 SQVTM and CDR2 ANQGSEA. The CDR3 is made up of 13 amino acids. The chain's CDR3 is CSVQGTSTDTQYF. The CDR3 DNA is TGCAGCGTACAGGGGACGAGCACAGATACGCAGTATTTT.

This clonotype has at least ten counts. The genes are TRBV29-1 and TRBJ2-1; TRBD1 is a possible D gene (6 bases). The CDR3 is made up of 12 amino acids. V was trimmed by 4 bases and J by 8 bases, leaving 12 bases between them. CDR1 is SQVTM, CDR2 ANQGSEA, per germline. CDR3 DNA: TGCAGCGTTGTCCAGGGGAACTATGAGCAGTTCTTC. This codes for CSVVQGNYEQFF.

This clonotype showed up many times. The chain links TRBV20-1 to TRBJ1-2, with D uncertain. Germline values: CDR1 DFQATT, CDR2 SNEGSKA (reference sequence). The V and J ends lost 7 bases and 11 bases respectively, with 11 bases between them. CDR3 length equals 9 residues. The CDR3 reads CSVRGGYTF. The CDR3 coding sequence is TGCAGTGTCCGAGGTGGATACACCTTC.

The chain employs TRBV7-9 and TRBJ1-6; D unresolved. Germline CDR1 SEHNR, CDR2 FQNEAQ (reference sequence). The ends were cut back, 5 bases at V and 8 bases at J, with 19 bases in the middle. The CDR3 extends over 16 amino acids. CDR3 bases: TGTGCCAGCAGCCTAGGGAGTGGCAGGACCGATTCACCCCTCCACTTT. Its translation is CASSLGSGRTDSPLHF.

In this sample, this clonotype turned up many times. CDR3 residues: CSAIGPGGSFAEQYF. Written as DNA, the CDR3 is TGCAGTGCTATCGGTCCGGGTGGCTCGTTCGCCGAGCAGTACTTC. The J gene is TRBJ2-7, the V gene TRBV20-1, with D unclear. Per the germline V gene, CDR1 is DFQATT and CDR2 is SNEGSKA (reference sequence). With 4 bases removed from V and 6 bases from J, the gap between germline ends came to 22 bases. This CDR3 contains 15 residues.

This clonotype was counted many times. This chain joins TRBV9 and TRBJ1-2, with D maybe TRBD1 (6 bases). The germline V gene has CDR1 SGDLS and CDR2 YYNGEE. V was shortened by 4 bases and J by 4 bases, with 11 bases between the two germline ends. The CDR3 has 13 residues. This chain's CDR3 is CASSPTGTYGYTF. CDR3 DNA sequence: TGTGCCAGCAGCCCCACAGGGACCTATGGCTACACCTTC. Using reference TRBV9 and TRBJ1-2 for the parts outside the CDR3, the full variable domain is DSGVTQTPKHLITATGQRVTLRCSPRSGDLSVYWYQQSLDQGLQFLIQYYNGEERAKGNILERFSAQQFPDLHSELNLSSLELGDSALYFCASSPTGTYGYTFGSGTRLTVV.

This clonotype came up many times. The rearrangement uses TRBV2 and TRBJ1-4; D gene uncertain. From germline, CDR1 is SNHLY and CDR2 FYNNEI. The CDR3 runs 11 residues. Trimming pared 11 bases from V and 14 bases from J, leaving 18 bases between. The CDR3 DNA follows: TGTGCCGGGGAGGAGAGTAACGGTCTGTTTTTT. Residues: CAGEESNGLFF.

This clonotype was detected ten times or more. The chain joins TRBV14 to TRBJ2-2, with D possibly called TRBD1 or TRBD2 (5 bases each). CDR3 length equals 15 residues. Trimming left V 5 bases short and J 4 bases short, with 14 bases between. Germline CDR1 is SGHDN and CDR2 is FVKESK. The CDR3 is CASSGRLGTTGELFF. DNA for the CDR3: TGTGCCAGCAGCGGTCGACTCGGGACCACCGGGGAGCTGTTTTTT.

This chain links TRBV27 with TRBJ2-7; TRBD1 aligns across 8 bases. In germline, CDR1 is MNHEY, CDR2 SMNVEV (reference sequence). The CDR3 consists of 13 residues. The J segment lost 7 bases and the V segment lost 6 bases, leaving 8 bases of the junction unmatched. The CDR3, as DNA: TGTGCCAGCAGCCCAGGGGGCCCGGGAGAGCAGTACTTC. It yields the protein CASSPGGPGEQYF.

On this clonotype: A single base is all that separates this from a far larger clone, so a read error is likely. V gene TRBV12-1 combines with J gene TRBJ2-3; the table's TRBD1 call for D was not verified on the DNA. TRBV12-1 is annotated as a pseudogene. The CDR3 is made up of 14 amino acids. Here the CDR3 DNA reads TGTGCCAGCAGCGCAGCCCGGGACACAGATACGCAGTATTTT. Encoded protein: CASSAARDTDTQYF.

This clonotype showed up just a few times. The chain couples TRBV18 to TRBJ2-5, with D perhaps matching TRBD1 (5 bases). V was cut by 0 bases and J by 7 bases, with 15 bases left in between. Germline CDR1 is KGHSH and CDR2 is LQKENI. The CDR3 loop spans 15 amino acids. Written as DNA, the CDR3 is TGTGCCAGCTCACCACCCCCAGGGCCCAAGGGGACCCAGTACTTC. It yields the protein CASSPPPGPKGTQYF.

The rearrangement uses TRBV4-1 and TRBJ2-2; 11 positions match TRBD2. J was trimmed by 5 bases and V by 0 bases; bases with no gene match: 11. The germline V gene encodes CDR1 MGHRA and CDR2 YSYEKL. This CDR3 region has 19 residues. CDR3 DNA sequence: TGCGCCAGCAGCCAAGATGGAGGAACTAGCGGGGGAGGGACCGGGGAGCTGTTTTTT. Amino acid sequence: CASSQDGGTSGGGTGELFF.

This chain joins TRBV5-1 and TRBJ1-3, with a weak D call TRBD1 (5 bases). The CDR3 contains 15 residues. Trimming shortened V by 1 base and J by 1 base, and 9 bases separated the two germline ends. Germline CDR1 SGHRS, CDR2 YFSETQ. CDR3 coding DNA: TGCGCCAGCAGCTTGTGGGGGTCGTCTGGAAACACCATATATTTT. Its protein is CASSLWGSSGNTIYF.

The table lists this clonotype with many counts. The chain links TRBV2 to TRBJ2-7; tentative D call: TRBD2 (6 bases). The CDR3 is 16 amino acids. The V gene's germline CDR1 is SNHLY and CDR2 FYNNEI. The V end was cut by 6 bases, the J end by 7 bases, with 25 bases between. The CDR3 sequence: CASSQNPKTRLWEQYF. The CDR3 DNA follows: TGTGCCAGCAGCCAAAACCCAAAGACTAGACTCTGGGAGCAGTACTTC.

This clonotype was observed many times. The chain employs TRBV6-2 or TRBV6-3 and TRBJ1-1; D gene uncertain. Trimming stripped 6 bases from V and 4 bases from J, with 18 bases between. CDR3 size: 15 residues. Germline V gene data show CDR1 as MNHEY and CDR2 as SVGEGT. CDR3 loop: CASRTAGVSGTEAFF. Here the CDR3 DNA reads TGTGCCAGCAGAACTGCCGGGGTCAGCGGCACTGAAGCTTTCTTT.

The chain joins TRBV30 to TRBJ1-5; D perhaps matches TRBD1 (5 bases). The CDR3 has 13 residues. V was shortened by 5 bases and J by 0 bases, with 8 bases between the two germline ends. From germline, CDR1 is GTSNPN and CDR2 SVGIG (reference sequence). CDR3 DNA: TGTGCCTGGGCTGACAGTAGCAATCAGCCCCAGCATTTT. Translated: CAWADSSNQPQHF. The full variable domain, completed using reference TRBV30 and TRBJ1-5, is SQTIHQWPATLVQPVGSPLSLECTVEGTSNPNLYWYRQAAGRGLQLLFYSVGIGQISSEVPQNLSASRPQDRQFILSSKKLLLSDSGFYLCAWADSSNQPQHFGDGTRLSIL.

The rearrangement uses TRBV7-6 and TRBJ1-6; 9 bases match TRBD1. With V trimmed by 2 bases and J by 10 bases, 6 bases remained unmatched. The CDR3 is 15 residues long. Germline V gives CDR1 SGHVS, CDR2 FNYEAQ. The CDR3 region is CASSLFGTGNSPLHF. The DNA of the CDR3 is TGTGCCAGCAGCTTATTCGGGACAGGGAACTCACCCCTCCACTTT.

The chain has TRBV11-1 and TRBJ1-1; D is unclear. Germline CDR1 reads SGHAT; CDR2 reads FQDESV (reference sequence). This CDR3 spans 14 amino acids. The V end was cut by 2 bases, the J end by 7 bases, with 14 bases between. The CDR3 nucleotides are TGTGCCAGCAGCTTAAGTGTCGGTTCAGGTGAAGCTTTCTTT. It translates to CASSLSVGSGEAFF.

The CDR3 here is CASSFTGGYEQYF. The CDR3, as DNA: TGTGCCAGCAGTTTTACAGGGGGCTACGAGCAGTACTTC. The chain carries TRBV2 and TRBJ2-7, with 8 bases aligning to TRBD1. The length of the CDR3 is 13 residues. CDR1 and CDR2 (germline): SNHLY, FYNNEI. V lost 5 bases to trimming and J lost 3 bases; unmatched junction nucleotides: 3.